This TCR beta chain is drawn from a study of T cells after yellow fever vaccination (dated by TCRdb to the late 2010s). Study-level background: The SMART-Seq v4 Ultra Low Input RNA kit was used to prepare libraries from fractions with low cell numbers. The cohort comprised two healthy male donors, one aged 18 to 30 and one aged 30 to 40 years. To track T-cell clones before and after primary and booster YFV17D yellow fever vaccination, bulk TCR alpha and beta repertoires were sequenced longitudinally. Blood samples were taken at several timepoints before and after primary and secondary immunization, and bulk PBMC replicates and cell subsets were isolated. What the research found in general, with its limitations: The secondary T-cell response was weaker than the primary response but faster, peaking on day 5 instead of day 15. After the booster, most clones that had expanded after primary vaccination were detected again (approximately 95% of CD4 and around nine tenths of CD8), suggesting broad maintenance of memory. Only a couple of donors were included in the study, so the extent to which the findings can be generalized is limited. A small share of clonotypes was detected in both CD4 and CD8 compartments, with the overlap likely arising from convergent recombination. Because abundant contaminating clonotypes from the bulk population could be contained in FACS-sorted repertoires, computational filtering was required.

The treatment or condition label here, explained by the study, means: live attenuated yellow fever vaccine strain. At every blood-draw timepoint, two biological replicates of bulk PBMCs were collected. A standard Ficoll-Paque protocol was used to isolate PBMCs from peripheral blood. TriZol was used to extract RNA from bulk PBMCs, from CD4 and CD8 fractions, and from dextramer-positive and dextramer-negative fractions. Synthesis of TCR cDNA relied on 5'RACE template switching, a step that introduced a universal primer site along with unique molecular identifiers. Priming of cDNA synthesis was performed from both the TCR alpha and TCR beta constant segments. Two PCR steps were used to amplify libraries, with sample barcodes and sequencing adapters being added in the second step. Libraries were sequenced on Illumina HiSeq 2500 (2x100 bp) or NovaSeq (2x150 bp). The paper's processing steps were these. Reads were demultiplexed and collapsed into UMI consensus sequences with MIGEC, and V(D)J alignment was performed with MiXCR. Vaccine-responding clonotypes were defined with edgeR using replicate PBMC samples, requiring FDR below 0.01 and a log2 fold change above 5 up to day 15. Each bulk clonotype was labeled CD4 or CD8 based on which sequenced repertoire, CD4 or CD8, contained the clonotype at higher abundance. TCRdb reanalyzed the raw reads on its own, using fastp at Q25 for trimming and MiXCR for clone calling, and kept in-frame beta chains. For every CDR3 protein sequence, its rows merge into one entry that carries the most common genes and DNA. TCRdb's processing, not the authors', yielded these V and J calls. A total of approximately 550,000 distinct CDR3 sequences appear in this sample, roughly a fifth of them only once. 14% of the sample is taken by the ten largest.

As for this clonotype: The antigen it binds to is not known. No quality values exist for individual bases; no much larger clone is one base distant.

This specimen consisted of PBMCs, obtained 15 days after the yellow fever booster vaccination. This clonotype was sampled from a man in his thirties or forties who received the YFV17D yellow fever vaccine.

The bases are TGTGCCAGCAGCTTCGGGGGTAACTACAATGAGCAGTTCTTC. Its translation reads: CASSFGGNYNEQFF. This chain is built from TRBV5-4 and TRBJ2-1; matching of 6 bases hints at TRBD2 as the D gene. From cysteine to phenylalanine, the CDR3 is 14 amino acids long. Only CDR3 DNA is held: 42 bases, read in frame from base 1. CDR1 and CDR2, looked up from the germline V gene (reference sequence), are SGHNT and YYREEE. V and J are truncated by 2 bases and 3 bases respectively, leaving an intervening sequence of 9 bases.